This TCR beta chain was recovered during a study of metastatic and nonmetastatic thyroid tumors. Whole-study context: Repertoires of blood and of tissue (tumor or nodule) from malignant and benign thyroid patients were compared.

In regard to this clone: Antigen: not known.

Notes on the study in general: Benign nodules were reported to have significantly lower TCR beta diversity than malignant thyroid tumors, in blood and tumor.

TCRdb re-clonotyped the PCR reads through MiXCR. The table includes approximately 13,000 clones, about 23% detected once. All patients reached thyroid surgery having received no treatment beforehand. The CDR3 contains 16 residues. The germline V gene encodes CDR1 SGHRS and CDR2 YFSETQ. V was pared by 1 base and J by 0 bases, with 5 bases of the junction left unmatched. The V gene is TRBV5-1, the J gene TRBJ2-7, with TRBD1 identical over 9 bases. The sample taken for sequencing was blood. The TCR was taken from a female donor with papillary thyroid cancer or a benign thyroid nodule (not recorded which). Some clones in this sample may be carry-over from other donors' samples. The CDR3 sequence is CASSLNPGQGSYEQYF. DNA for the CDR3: TGCGCCAGCAGCTTGAATCCGGGACAGGGCTCCTACGAGCAGTACTTC. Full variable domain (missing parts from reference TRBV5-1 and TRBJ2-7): KAGVTQTPRYLIKTRGQQVTLSCSPISGHRSVSWYQQTPGQGLQFLFEYFSETQRNKGNFPGRFSGRQFSNSRSEMNVSTLELGDSALYLCASSLNPGQGSYEQYFGPGTRLTVT.